A single sample is the source of the 28 T cell receptor beta chains below, sequenced in a study of blood T cell repertoires in COVID-19. Assay: immunoSEQ multiplex PCR; the TCRdb copy retains only in-frame clones and omits some. The sample contains fewer than 350,000 clones, approximately 90% of which appear only once. The specimen sequenced was peripheral blood. The receptor set was obtained from a woman under 40 with COVID-19, enrolled during active disease.

This rearrangement joins TRBV7-8 to TRBJ2-3; no clear D gene. V dropped 3 bases and J dropped 5 bases, with 9 bases sitting between them. The CDR3 spans 13 residues. Germline lookup yields CDR1 SGHVS and CDR2 FQNEAQ. CDR3 sequence (DNA): TGTGCCAGCAGCTTGGCTAGTGGAGATACGCAGTATTTT. Translating gives CASSLASGDTQYF.

V and J are TRBV7-2 and TRBJ1-2; TRBD1 is a possible D gene (5 bases). In germline, CDR1 is SGHTA, CDR2 FQGNSA. V was clipped by 2 bases and J by 5 bases, with 24 bases between them. The CDR3 runs 18 residues. Written as DNA, the CDR3 is TGTGCCAGCAGCTTATCCGGCGGGGGTGCCTATTCCGCTTATGGCTACACCTTC. Translating gives CASSLSGGGAYSAYGYTF.

J is TRBJ2-1 and V is TRBV2; TRBD1 matches 7 bases. The V and J ends lost 3 bases and 1 base, in that order; junction bases with no gene match: 6. Germline values: CDR1 SNHLY, CDR2 FYNNEI. This CDR3 is built from 16 residues. The CDR3 DNA reads TGTGCCAGCAGTGACTCAGACAGGGAGTCCTACAATGAGCAGTTCTTC. It yields the protein CASSDSDRESYNEQFF.

The J gene is TRBJ2-3, the V gene TRBV19, with 9 bases aligning to TRBD2. V gave up 3 bases and J gave up 2 bases; unmatched junction bases: 9. In germline, CDR1 is LNHDA, CDR2 SQIVND (reference sequence). This CDR3 has 17 amino acids. CDR3 sequence: CASSMRGLAGITDTQYF. CDR3 coding DNA: TGTGCCAGTAGTATGAGAGGGCTAGCGGGGATCACAGATACGCAGTATTTT.

This chain connects TRBV30 to TRBJ1-3; D perhaps matches TRBD1 (5 bases). The CDR3 is 15 amino acids. V was pared by 0 bases and J by 7 bases, with 16 bases between. Per the germline V gene, CDR1 is GTSNPN and CDR2 is SVGIG (reference sequence). This chain's CDR3 is CAWSVHQGSRNTIYF. The CDR3 DNA reads as TGTGCCTGGAGTGTACACCAGGGATCGAGGAACACCATATATTTT.

The V gene is TRBV15, the J gene TRBJ2-5; TRBD1 is a possible D gene (5 bases). Germline-derived CDR1 and CDR2 are LNHNV and YYDKDF (reference sequence). Deletions cut 2 bases from V and 5 bases from J, with 12 bases between. The CDR3 covers 14 residues. The CDR3 DNA sequence: TGTGCCACCAGCAGACTACAGGAGTCCGAGACCCAGTACTTC. Translated: CATSRLQESETQYF.

The chain is built from TRBV5-1 and TRBJ1-1; maybe TRBD1 (5 bases). Trimming shortened V by 3 bases and J by 3 bases, and 9 bases separated the two germline ends. CDR3 size: 13 residues. Germline loops: CDR1 SGHRS, CDR2 YFSETQ. CDR3: CASSSGAYTEAFF. The CDR3 region has the DNA TGCGCCAGCAGCTCTGGGGCTTACACTGAAGCTTTCTTT.

The V and J genes are TRBV28 and TRBJ2-1, with 7 positions matching TRBD2. Trimming took 3 bases from V and 9 from J; bases not matched to a gene: 5. Per germline, CDR1 MDHEN and CDR2 SYDVKM. This CDR3 spans 13 amino acids. The CDR3, as DNA: TGTGCCAGCAGTTTTCGGCTAGCGGTTGAGCAGTTCTTC. Translating gives CASSFRLAVEQFF.

This chain links TRBV7-6 with TRBJ1-5; the match to TRBD1 covers 7 bases. With 5 bases clipped from V and 1 base from J, the junction kept 5 bases outside the gene matches. The germline V gene has CDR1 SGHVS and CDR2 FNYEAQ. CDR3 length equals 15 residues. CDR3 residues: CASSRKTGSNQPQHF. DNA for the CDR3: TGTGCCAGCAGCAGAAAGACAGGGAGCAATCAGCCCCAGCATTTT.

The V gene is TRBV7-9, the J gene TRBJ1-2; D uncertain. Germline CDR1 and CDR2: SEHNR and FQNEAQ (reference sequence). The CDR3 loop spans 13 amino acids. V was clipped by 2 bases and J by 6 bases, with 10 bases between them. The CDR3, as DNA: TGTGCCAGCAGCTTATACACGCGGAATGGCTACACCTTC. It is translated as CASSLYTRNGYTF. The whole variable domain, remainder taken from reference TRBV7-9 and TRBJ1-2, is DTGVSQNPRHKITKRGQNVTFRCDPISEHNRLYWYRQTLGQGPEFLTYFQNEAQLEKSRLLSDRFSAERPKGSFSTLEIQRTEQGDSAMYLCASSLYTRNGYTFGSGTRLTVV.

J is TRBJ2-2 and V is TRBV27; no clear D. V lost 2 bases to trimming and J lost 8 bases, with 9 bases between them. This CDR3 comprises 13 residues. Germline V gene sequence: CDR1 MNHEY, CDR2 SMNVEV (reference sequence). Written as DNA, the CDR3 is TGTGCCAGCAGTTTAGAGGTTTTGGGGGAGCTGTTTTTT. This encodes CASSLEVLGELFF.

The chain carries TRBV2 and TRBJ2-1, with TRBD2 matching over 8 bases. CDR1 is SNHLY, CDR2 FYNNEI, per germline. This CDR3 has 14 amino acids. After removal of 6 bases from V and 9 bases from J, the junction contained 10 bases not matched to a gene. CDR3 amino acids: CASRVQRERGEQFF. In DNA form, the CDR3 reads TGTGCCAGCAGGGTCCAGCGGGAGAGGGGTGAGCAGTTCTTC.

This chain joins TRBV30 and TRBJ1-5; D uncertain. The CDR3 has 13 amino acids. Between the trimmed V and J ends, which lost 3 bases and 6 bases, there was a span of 12 bases. The germline V gene encodes CDR1 GTSNPN and CDR2 SVGIG (reference sequence). CDR3 sequence: CAWSRVWSQPQHF. The CDR3 DNA is TGTGCCTGGAGCCGGGTATGGAGTCAGCCCCAGCATTTT. Looking up the rest from reference TRBV30 and TRBJ1-5 gives the full variable domain: SQTIHQWPATLVQPVGSPLSLECTVEGTSNPNLYWYRQAAGRGLQLLFYSVGIGQISSEVPQNLSASRPQDRQFILSSKKLLLSDSGFYLCAWSRVWSQPQHFGDGTRLSIL.

J is TRBJ1-3 and V is TRBV4-3, with TRBD1 as a possible D gene (5 bases). Germline V gene sequence: CDR1 LGHNA, CDR2 YSLEER. This CDR3 has 16 amino acids. V was pared by 0 bases and J by 1 base, with 10 bases between. The CDR3 DNA reads as TGCGCCAGCAGCCAAGATCCCGGGGGGTCTGGAAACACCATATATTTT. Protein product: CASSQDPGGSGNTIYF.

The rearrangement links TRBV27 to TRBJ1-1, with D possibly TRBD1 on 6 matching bases. Trimming took off 3 bases at V and 6 bases at J, with 11 bases between the two ends. The germline V gene has CDR1 MNHEY and CDR2 SMNVEV (reference sequence). CDR3 size: 13 residues. The DNA of the CDR3 is TGTGCCAGCAGTTTGGTAGGGGGAGCTGAAGCTTTCTTT. This codes for CASSLVGGAEAFF.

The chain recombines TRBV4-2 with TRBJ1-2, with D hard to call. This CDR3 region has 14 residues. Germline CDR1 is LGHNA and CDR2 is YNFKEQ. Trimming pared 0 bases from V and 3 bases from J, leaving 8 bases between. The DNA of the CDR3 is TGTGCCAGCAGCCAAGAACTGATCGACTATGGCTACACCTTC. It yields the protein CASSQELIDYGYTF.

The chain combines TRBV4-3 with TRBJ2-7; 7 bases are a match to TRBD1. This CDR3 is 13 amino acids long. V trimming: 3 bases; J trimming: 6 bases; junction bases outside the gene matches: 5. CDR1 is LGHNA, CDR2 YSLEER, per germline. The CDR3 sequence is CASSQNRGGEQYF. The CDR3 DNA follows: TGCGCCAGCAGCCAGAACAGGGGCGGCGAGCAGTACTTC.

The chain is built from TRBV27 and TRBJ1-1; TRBD1 agrees at 10 bases. This CDR3 region has 14 residues. Germline V lookup: CDR1 MNHEY, CDR2 SMNVEV (reference sequence). V lost 2 bases and J lost 8; bases outside the gene matches: 5. The CDR3 protein is CASSLTGTGDEAFF. CDR3 DNA sequence: TGTGCCAGCAGTTTAACCGGGACAGGGGACGAAGCTTTCTTT.

The rearrangement uses TRBV19 and TRBJ1-5; 8 bases agree with TRBD1. This CDR3 is built from 15 residues. The germline gives CDR1 LNHDA, CDR2 SQIVND (reference sequence). The V segment lost 5 bases and the J segment 6 bases; nucleotides outside the gene matches: 9. CDR3 DNA: TGTGCCAGTAGTTCGCTGGACAGGGAGATTCAGCCCCAGCATTTT. Its protein product is CASSSLDREIQPQHF.

This clone showed up just once. The V and J genes are TRBV28 and TRBJ2-1; D uncertain. This CDR3 spans 16 amino acids. CDR1 and CDR2 from the germline V gene are MDHEN and SYDVKM. Deletions cut 5 bases from V and 0 bases from J, with 14 bases between. The CDR3 reads CASSPTRRSSYNEQFF. DNA for the CDR3: TGTGCCAGCAGTCCCACCAGGCGAAGCTCCTACAATGAGCAGTTCTTC.

The chain carries TRBV27 and TRBJ1-4; 7 nucleotides line up with TRBD1. This CDR3 region has 15 residues. The germline CDR1 and CDR2 sequences are MNHEY and SMNVEV (reference sequence). V lost 5 bases and J lost 4; bases outside the gene matches: 7. CDR3 region: CASSIRDSLNEKLFF. The CDR3 nucleotides read TGTGCCAGCAGTATCCGGGACAGCCTTAATGAAAAACTGTTTTTT. The whole variable domain, remainder taken from reference TRBV27 and TRBJ1-4, is EAQVTQNPRYLITVTGKKLTVTCSQNMNHEYMSWYRQDPGLGLRQIYYSMNVEVTDKGDVPEGYKVSRKEKRNFPLILESPSPNQTSLYFCASSIRDSLNEKLFFGSGTQLSVL.

The chain links TRBV21-1 to TRBJ1-1; the tabulated D call, TRBD1, remains unverified against the DNA. TRBV21-1 is a pseudogene segment. The CDR3 contains 15 residues. The CDR3 protein is CASSKRLGLNTEAFF. The CDR3 coding sequence is TGTGCCAGCAGCAAAAGACTGGGGCTTAACACTGAAGCTTTCTTT.

This sequence joins TRBV9 and TRBJ2-1; TRBD2 agrees at 7 bases. The CDR3 contains 15 residues. The J segment lost 2 bases and the V segment lost 3 bases, leaving 5 bases of the junction unmatched. Germline loops: CDR1 SGDLS, CDR2 YYNGEE. CDR3 amino acids: CASSASSGPYNEQFF. Written as DNA, the CDR3 is TGTGCCAGCAGCGCCTCTAGCGGACCCTACAATGAGCAGTTCTTC.

The chain combines TRBV5-1 with TRBJ2-5, with D uncertain. The length of the CDR3 is 13 residues. Trimming left V 0 bases short and J 3 bases short, with 6 bases between. CDR1 SGHRS and CDR2 YFSETQ come from the germline V gene. The DNA of the CDR3 is TGCGCCAGCAGCTTGGGGCAGGAAGAGACCCAGTACTTC. This codes for CASSLGQEETQYF.

This rearrangement joins TRBV6-5 to TRBJ1-3; 9 nucleotides match TRBD1. This CDR3 comprises 15 residues. With 8 bases clipped from V and 0 bases from J, the junction kept 5 bases outside the gene matches. Germline assignment: CDR1 MNHEY and CDR2 SVGAGI. This CDR3 is CASLTGGISGNTIYF. The CDR3, as DNA: TGTGCCAGCCTAACAGGGGGCATCTCTGGAAACACCATATATTTT.

The rearrangement links TRBV28 to TRBJ1-1, with TRBD1 matching over 8 bases. Germline lookup yields CDR1 MDHEN and CDR2 SYDVKM. This CDR3 has 14 residues. With V trimmed by 6 bases and J by 3 bases, 6 bases remained unmatched. CDR3 coding DNA: TGTGCCAGCAGGGACAGGGTTGGGGACACTGAAGCTTTCTTT. Encoded protein: CASRDRVGDTEAFF.

The genes are TRBV5-1 and TRBJ2-1; D gene uncertain. Trimming cost V 1 base and J 6 bases, with 8 bases left between them. The CDR3 contains 13 residues. From germline, CDR1 is SGHRS and CDR2 YFSETQ. The chain's CDR3 is CASSLSLANEQFF. Written as DNA, the CDR3 is TGCGCCAGCAGCTTGAGTTTAGCCAATGAGCAGTTCTTC.

As to this clone: An end of the junction does not agree with germline; a read error may underlie this. V is TRBV2 and J is TRBJ1-5; D is undetermined. Germline CDR1 is SNHLY and CDR2 is FYNNEI. This CDR3 spans 13 amino acids. CDR3 amino acids: CANSVGVGQPQHF. CDR3 coding DNA: TGTGCCAACAGTGTTGGAGTTGGTCAGCCCCAGCATTTT.